What follows is one T cell receptor beta chain and its context. Its antigen is not known. V was cut by 6 bases and J by 2 bases, with 6 bases left in between. This CDR3 is 12 amino acids long. The germline V gene has CDR1 PRHDT and CDR2 FYEKMQ (reference sequence). This table comes from immunoSEQ multiplex PCR, and its TCRdb copy is limited to in-frame clones, with some not included. The sample carries tens of thousands of clones, around 93% recorded once. The record originates from a study of T cell clones after liver transplantation. About the study: A pre-transplant mixed lymphocyte reaction with TCRbeta sequencing defined graft-donor-reactive clones followed in post-transplant blood.

Study-wide findings and caveats: Post-transplant time points were not standardized, so conclusions are preliminary.

Specimen: CD4+ T cells from blood, collected around 25 months after liver transplant. The receptor was derived from a human patient who received a liver transplant. Some T cells may be the graft donor's. V is TRBV13 and J is TRBJ2-3; no firm D call. CDR3: CASRISTDTQYF. The CDR3 bases are TGTGCCAGCAGGATTTCCACAGATACGCAGTATTTT.